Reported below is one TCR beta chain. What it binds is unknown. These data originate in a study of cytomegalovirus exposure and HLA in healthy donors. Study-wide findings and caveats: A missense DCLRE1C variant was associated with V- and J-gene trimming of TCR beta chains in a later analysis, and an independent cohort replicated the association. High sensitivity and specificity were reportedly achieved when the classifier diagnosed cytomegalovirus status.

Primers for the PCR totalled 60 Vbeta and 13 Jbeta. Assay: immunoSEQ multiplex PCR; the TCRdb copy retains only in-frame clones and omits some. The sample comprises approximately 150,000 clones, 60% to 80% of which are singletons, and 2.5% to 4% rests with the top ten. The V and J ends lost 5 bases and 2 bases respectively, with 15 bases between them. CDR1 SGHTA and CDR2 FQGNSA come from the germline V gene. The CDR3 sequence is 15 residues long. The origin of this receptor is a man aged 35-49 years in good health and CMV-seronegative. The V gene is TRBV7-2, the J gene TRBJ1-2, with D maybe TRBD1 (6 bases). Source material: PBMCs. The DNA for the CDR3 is TGTGCCAGCAGCACCTGGACAGCCCTGAACTATGGCTACACCTTC. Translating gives CASSTWTALNYGYTF.